This T cell receptor beta chain derives from a study of cytomegalovirus exposure and HLA in healthy donors. General study findings and limits: Cytomegalovirus status was reportedly diagnosed by the classifier with high sensitivity and specificity.

To note about this clone: No antigen is known for it.

TCRdb's table, derived via immunoSEQ multiplex PCR, lists solely in-frame clones and lacks some. The table lists 120,000 or so clones, approximately 91% of them singletons, with 4.4% in the top ten. Sequenced material: PBMCs. This TCR was recovered from a man between 18 and 29 years old in good health and CMV-seropositive.

CDR3 amino acids: CASSPLRGGYEQYF. The DNA for the CDR3 is TGTGCCAGCAGCCCTCTCCGGGGGGGCTACGAGCAGTACTTC. The chain uses TRBV11-2 and TRBJ2-7, with TRBD2 matching over 8 bases. The ends lost 5 bases at V and 3 bases at J; junction bases unmatched: 6. The germline V gene has CDR1 SGHAT and CDR2 FQNNGV. This CDR3 is built from 14 residues.